Below are 9 T cell receptor beta chains sequenced from a single sample in a study of T cell responses to AZD1222 COVID-19 vaccine. Profiling relied on immunoSEQ multiplex PCR, and the TCRdb table lists in-frame clones only, not all of them. This sample has 65,000 to 80,000 clones; 92% occur once, and the top ten carry roughly 6.8%. Source: peripheral blood, taken on day 0 of MenACWY control vaccination. These receptors were obtained from an adult in good health.

The chain couples TRBV29-1 to TRBJ2-3; no firm D call. V was trimmed by 3 bases and J by 2 bases, leaving 6 bases between them. CDR1 is SQVTM and CDR2 is ANQGSEA in the germline V gene. The CDR3 covers 12 residues. For the CDR3, the DNA is TGCAGCGTTGAGGGTTACACAGATACGCAGTATTTT. Its translation is CSVEGYTDTQYF.

This chain joins TRBV19 and TRBJ1-2; 7 bases are shared with TRBD1. Trimming took 5 bases from V and 0 from J; bases not matched to a gene: 12. The CDR3 is 17 residues long. Germline V CDR1 and CDR2: LNHDA, SQIVND (reference sequence). For the CDR3, the DNA is TGTGCCAGTAGTCCCTTTCGGGGACAGAGCCCTAACTATGGCTACACCTTC. As protein: CASSPFRGQSPNYGYTF.

The chain uses TRBV11-1 and TRBJ2-2, with TRBD1 as a possible D gene (6 bases). The CDR3 contains 15 residues. The V gene lost 4 bases and the J gene lost 6 bases, with 15 bases spanning the gap. Germline V gives CDR1 SGHAT, CDR2 FQDESV (reference sequence). The DNA for the CDR3 is TGTGCCAGCAGCTCGTTCAGGGGTCCGGCCGGGGAGCTGTTTTTT. This translates into CASSSFRGPAGELFF.

The chain joins TRBV4-3 to TRBJ2-1; 8 bases agree with TRBD2. The CDR3 totals 17 residues. V gave up 0 bases and J gave up 2 bases; unmatched junction bases: 6. Germline CDR1 reads LGHNA; CDR2 reads YSLEER. The DNA of the CDR3 is TGCGCCAGCAGCCAAGAAGGAATAGCGGGACCCTACAATGAGCAGTTCTTC. It yields the protein CASSQEGIAGPYNEQFF.

This chain connects TRBV5-1 to TRBJ2-5; 9 nucleotides agree with TRBD2. After removal of 4 bases from V and 1 base from J, the junction contained 5 bases not matched to a gene. This CDR3 spans 15 amino acids. Looked up from germline, CDR1 is SGHRS and CDR2 is YFSETQ. CDR3 DNA: TGCGCCAGCAGCCCCCTGACTAGCGGCCAAGAGACCCAGTACTTC. Amino acid sequence: CASSPLTSGQETQYF.

This chain links TRBV19 with TRBJ1-5; maybe TRBD1 (6 bases). The CDR3 spans 15 residues. V gave up 0 bases and J gave up 7 bases, with 13 bases separating them. Germline V lookup: CDR1 LNHDA, CDR2 SQIVND (reference sequence). CDR3 nucleotides: TGTGCCAGTAGTATAGATGCAGGGGCGGGCCAGCCCCAGCATTTT. Protein: CASSIDAGAGQPQHF. The full variable domain, rest sourced from reference TRBV19 and TRBJ1-5, is DGGITQSPKYLFRKEGQNVTLSCEQNLNHDAMYWYRQDPGQGLRLIYYSQIVNDFQKGDIAEGYSVSREKKESFPLTVTSAQKNPTAFYLCASSIDAGAGQPQHFGDGTRLSIL.

This rearrangement joins TRBV12-3 or TRBV12-4 to TRBJ1-1; D is uncertain. CDR3 length equals 13 residues. Trimming left V 5 bases short and J 7 bases short, with 14 bases between. This chain's CDR3 is CASSHQPVNEAFF. The CDR3 DNA reads TGTGCCAGCAGTCACCAGCCAGTAAATGAAGCTTTCTTT.

This chain links TRBV30 with TRBJ1-5; TRBD1 matches 7 bases. This CDR3 comprises 14 residues. After removal of 2 bases from V and 8 bases from J, the junction contained 9 bases not matched to a gene. Germline CDR1 is GTSNPN and CDR2 is SVGIG (reference sequence). The CDR3 nucleotides read TGTGCCTGGAGTCCGACACAGGGGACCGAGCCCCAGCATTTT. It translates to CAWSPTQGTEPQHF.

V usage is TRBV28 and J usage is TRBJ2-7, with D tentatively TRBD2 (7 bases). CDR3 length: 13 residues. Trimming took 9 bases from V and 0 from J, leaving 12 bases between them. The germline V gene has CDR1 MDHEN and CDR2 SYDVKM. The CDR3: CARWRGGSYEQYF. The DNA for the CDR3 is TGTGCCAGGTGGAGGGGGGGCTCCTACGAGCAGTACTTC.